This TCR beta chain emerged from a study of CD8 T cells in ankylosing spondylitis. This clonotype appeared many times. Its specificity is not known. Quantitative 5'-RACE was performed with molecular barcodes, and it yielded the TCR beta libraries. MiXCR was run by TCRdb on the 5' RACE reads, yielding one entry per CDR3 protein. The sample holds 500,000 to 650,000 distinct CDR3 sequences, 5.3% seen once. Study conclusions and caveats: In ankylosing spondylitis patients, matched synovial fluid reportedly showed significant enrichment of disease-linked clones. Among TCR beta sequences, a motif of under ten highly homologous variants appeared characteristic of ankylosing spondylitis blood.

The CDR3 extends over 13 amino acids. The germline gives CDR1 DFQATT, CDR2 SNEGSKA (reference sequence). The V gene lost 1 base and the J gene lost 1 base, with 7 bases spanning the gap. The sequence came from a male donor with ankylosing spondylitis. The sequenced sample consisted of blood, either unsorted or a sorted T cell fraction (not recorded which). The chain carries TRBV20-1 and TRBJ1-1; D not certain. The CDR3 region has the DNA TGCAGTGCTAGAGTCGCAGGGAACACTGAAGCTTTCTTT. Translated: CSARVAGNTEAFF.